Listed here are 18 T cell receptor beta chains from one sample, sequenced in a study of beta chain features in type 1 diabetes. All of the isolated RNA was reverse transcribed, so expressed TCRB transcripts were sequenced. The assay was immunoSEQ multiplex PCR, and TCRdb's table has in-frame clones only and misses some. Among 350,000 or so clones listed, roughly a fifth were seen once. Sequences were obtained from naive CD4+ T cells from blood. These receptors came from a young woman in good health.

This clone occurred a few times. This chain joins TRBV19 and TRBJ2-7; TRBD2 matches 8 bases. The CDR3 spans 15 residues. V shed 7 bases, J shed 2 bases, and the junction held 10 bases outside the gene matches. Per germline, CDR1 LNHDA and CDR2 SQIVND (reference sequence). CDR3 sequence reads: CASTPGLGGAYEQYF. The DNA for the CDR3 is TGTGCCAGTACTCCGGGACTAGGGGGGGCCTACGAGCAGTACTTC.

V and J are TRBV7-9 and TRBJ1-5, with 8 bases fitting TRBD1. The CDR3 length is 18 residues. V dropped 6 bases and J dropped 5; count of bases not matched to a gene: 18. Germline V gene sequence: CDR1 SEHNR, CDR2 FQNEAQ (reference sequence). The CDR3 DNA sequence: TGTGCCAGCAGTCCCGGCAAAACAGGGGGGGATAGATATCAGCCCCAGCATTTT. Translating gives CASSPGKTGGDRYQPQHF.

This clone was observed a few times. The chain is built from TRBV27 and TRBJ1-2; D unresolved. V gave up 4 bases and J gave up 3 bases, with 9 bases separating them. Germline V gene sequence: CDR1 MNHEY, CDR2 SMNVEV (reference sequence). The CDR3 has 13 amino acids. The CDR3 protein is CASSSRRDYGYTF. CDR3 DNA: TGTGCCAGCAGTTCTAGGAGGGACTATGGCTACACCTTC.

V and J are TRBV5-1 and TRBJ1-1; no reliable D call. The CDR3 loop spans 13 amino acids. Germline V gives CDR1 SGHRS, CDR2 YFSETQ. Trimming took 7 bases from V and 1 from J, leaving 11 bases between them. DNA of the CDR3: TGCGCCAGCGCTGAGCAGCGGAACACTGAAGCTTTCTTT. Translation: CASAEQRNTEAFF.

This chain links TRBV7-9 with TRBJ2-5, with D perhaps TRBD2 (5 bases). Trimming removed 3 bases at V and 5 bases at J, with 13 bases between. Germline CDR1 SEHNR, CDR2 FQNEAQ (reference sequence). The CDR3 contains 14 residues. CDR3: CASSFTGIGETQYF. The CDR3 DNA reads TGTGCCAGCAGCTTTACCGGGATCGGGGAGACCCAGTACTTC.

The chain combines TRBV9 with TRBJ2-1, with D possibly being TRBD2 (5 bases). This CDR3 has 18 amino acids. Trimming removed 1 base from V and 0 bases from J, with 17 bases in between. Germline CDR1 SGDLS, CDR2 YYNGEE. For the CDR3, the DNA is TGTGCCAGCAGCGTAAAAGGCGGGCGTCTCAGCTCCTACAATGAGCAGTTCTTC. Its protein is CASSVKGGRLSSYNEQFF.

In the case of this clone: In the same sample, other DNA sequences code for this CDR3. The chain carries TRBV9 and TRBJ2-5, with TRBD2 matching 11 bases. Trimming at V came to 2 bases and at J to 2 bases, leaving 5 bases not matched to a gene. The CDR3 contains 16 residues. Germline-derived CDR1 and CDR2 are SGDLS and YYNGEE. CDR3 DNA sequence: TGTGCCAGCAGCGTTGGGACTAGCGGATTACAAGAGACCCAGTACTTC. Translated, it gives CASSVGTSGLQETQYF.

The chain couples TRBV7-2 to TRBJ2-7, with 8 bases lining up with TRBD2. Germline trimming cut 1 base from V and 3 bases from J; bases unmatched to any gene: 5. The CDR3 length is 15 residues. Per germline, CDR1 SGHTA and CDR2 FQGNSA. CDR3 loop: CASSLGGGRLYEQYF. For the CDR3, the DNA is TGTGCCAGCAGCTTAGGCGGGGGGCGCCTCTACGAGCAGTACTTC.

The V and J genes are TRBV7-2 and TRBJ2-7, with 13 positions matching TRBD2. V lost 4 bases and J lost 5; bases outside the gene matches: 2. The CDR3 is 14 amino acids. The germline V gene encodes CDR1 SGHTA and CDR2 FQGNSA. As DNA, the CDR3 is TGTGCCAGCAGCTACGGGACTAGCGGGGACGAGCAGTACTTC. It codes for CASSYGTSGDEQYF. Drawing the rest from reference TRBV7-2 and TRBJ2-7, the complete variable domain is GAGVSQSPSNKVTEKGKDVELRCDPISGHTALYWYRQSLGQGLEFLIYFQGNSAPDKSGLPSDRFSAERTGGSVSTLTIQRTQQEDSAVYLCASSYGTSGDEQYFGPGTRLTVT.

This clone was found a few times. The chain is built from TRBV7-9 and TRBJ2-1, with TRBD1 identical over 9 bases. Germline trimming cut 5 bases from V and 8 bases from J; bases unmatched to any gene: 7. Germline CDR1 reads SEHNR; CDR2 reads FQNEAQ (reference sequence). The CDR3 has 14 amino acids. The CDR3 region has the DNA TGTGCCAGCAGCCCTAGGACAGGGGTCGATGAGCAGTTCTTC. This encodes CASSPRTGVDEQFF.

The rearrangement joins TRBV2 to TRBJ1-5; perhaps TRBD1 as D (5 bases). Trimming left V 5 bases short and J 6 bases short, with 14 bases between. Germline V gene sequence: CDR1 SNHLY, CDR2 FYNNEI. This CDR3 has 14 amino acids. The CDR3 loop is CASSRGTAVQPQHF. The CDR3 nucleotides read TGTGCCAGCAGTCGCGGGACTGCGGTTCAGCCCCAGCATTTT.

This rearrangement joins TRBV7-3 to TRBJ1-5; 8 bases align to TRBD1. V was pared by 5 bases and J by 3 bases, with 9 bases of the junction left unmatched. In germline, CDR1 is SGHTA, CDR2 FQGTGA. The length of the CDR3 is 16 residues. CDR3 amino acids: CASSLGQGRNNQPQHF. For the CDR3, the DNA is TGTGCCAGCAGCCTCGGACAGGGAAGGAACAATCAGCCCCAGCATTTT.

This clone was picked up a small number of times. CDR3 coding DNA: TGTGCCAGCAGCTCGGGACAGGGGGCGGATATAGCTTTCTTT. Amino acids: CASSSGQGADIAFF. This rearrangement joins TRBV5-6 to TRBJ1-1, with 12 bases matching TRBD1. The CDR3 totals 14 residues. Losses at the gene ends were 3 bases for V and 10 bases for J; bases not matched to a gene: 7. Germline V gene lookup returns CDR1 SGHDT and CDR2 YYEEEE.

This clone was counted a few times. This sequence joins TRBV5-1 and TRBJ2-5; D not certain. V lost 0 bases and J lost 1, with 4 bases in between. This CDR3 spans 13 amino acids. The V gene's germline CDR1 is SGHRS and CDR2 YFSETQ. The CDR3 region is CASSLDIQETQYF. The CDR3 region has the DNA TGCGCCAGCAGCTTGGATATCCAAGAGACCCAGTACTTC.

This chain links TRBV5-1 with TRBJ2-1; 11 bases align to TRBD1. After removal of 4 bases from V and 8 bases from J, the junction contained 11 bases not matched to a gene. Looked up from germline, CDR1 is SGHRS and CDR2 is YFSETQ. There are 16 residues in the CDR3. The CDR3 loop reads CASSTGQGASGDEQFF. The DNA for the CDR3 is TGCGCCAGCAGCACCGGACAGGGGGCAAGTGGCGATGAGCAGTTCTTC.

This clone was found a few times. V and J are TRBV5-1 and TRBJ2-7; 9 bases fit TRBD2. This CDR3 is 13 amino acids long. CDR1 and CDR2 from the germline V gene are SGHRS and YFSETQ. Trimming cost V 2 bases and J 5 bases; bases outside gene matches: 2. CDR3 protein: CASSFSGSDEQYF. Written as DNA, the CDR3 is TGCGCCAGCAGCTTTAGCGGGAGCGACGAGCAGTACTTC. The variable domain in full, completed from reference TRBV5-1 and TRBJ2-7, reads KAGVTQTPRYLIKTRGQQVTLSCSPISGHRSVSWYQQTPGQGLQFLFEYFSETQRNKGNFPGRFSGRQFSNSRSEMNVSTLELGDSALYLCASSFSGSDEQYFGPGTRLTVT.

This clone was counted a few times. V and J are TRBV19 and TRBJ1-2, with a weak D call TRBD1 (6 bases). Trimming removed 7 bases at V and 2 bases at J, with 14 bases between. Germline loops: CDR1 LNHDA, CDR2 SQIVND (reference sequence). The CDR3 spans 14 residues. In DNA, the CDR3 is TGTGCCAGTAATCCAGACAGGAGAAACTATGGCTACACCTTC. This codes for CASNPDRRNYGYTF.

The rearrangement joins TRBV30 to TRBJ2-7, with 11 bases matching TRBD2. There are 14 residues in the CDR3. CDR1 is GTSNPN, CDR2 SVGIG, per germline (reference sequence). The junction had 8 bases not matched to a gene; V was cut back by 3 bases and J by 7 bases. In DNA, the CDR3 is TGTGCCTGGAGGCTAGCGGGGGGTAATCGGGAGCAGTACTTC. Amino acid sequence: CAWRLAGGNREQYF.